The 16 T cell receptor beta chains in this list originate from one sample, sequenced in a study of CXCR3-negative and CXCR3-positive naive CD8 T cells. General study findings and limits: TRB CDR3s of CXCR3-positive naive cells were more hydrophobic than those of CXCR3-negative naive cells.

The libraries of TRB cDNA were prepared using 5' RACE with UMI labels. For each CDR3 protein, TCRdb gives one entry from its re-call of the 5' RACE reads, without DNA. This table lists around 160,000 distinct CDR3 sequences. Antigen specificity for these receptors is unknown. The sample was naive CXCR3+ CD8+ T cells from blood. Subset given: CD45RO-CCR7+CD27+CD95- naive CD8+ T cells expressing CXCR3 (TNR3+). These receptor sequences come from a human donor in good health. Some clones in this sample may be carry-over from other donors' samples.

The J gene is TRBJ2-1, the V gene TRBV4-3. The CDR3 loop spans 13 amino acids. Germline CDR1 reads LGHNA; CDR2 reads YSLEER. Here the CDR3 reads CASSQVGYNEQFF.

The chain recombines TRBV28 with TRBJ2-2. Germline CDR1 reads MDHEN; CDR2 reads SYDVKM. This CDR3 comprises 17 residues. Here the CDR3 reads CASSSFYLDGNTGELFF.

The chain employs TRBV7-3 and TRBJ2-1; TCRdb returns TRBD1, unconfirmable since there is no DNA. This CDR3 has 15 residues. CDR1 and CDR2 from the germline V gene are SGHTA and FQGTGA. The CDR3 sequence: CASSLGTTTYNEQFF.

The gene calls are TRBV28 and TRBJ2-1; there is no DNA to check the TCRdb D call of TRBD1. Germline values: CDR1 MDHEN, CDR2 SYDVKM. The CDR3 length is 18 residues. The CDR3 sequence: CASSSGTGGVLSYNEQFF.

This CDR3 is CASRLSSSYNEQFF. V is TRBV21-1 and J is TRBJ2-1; TCRdb reports TRBD1, a call that lacks DNA to check it against. TRBV21-1 is a pseudogene segment. This CDR3 contains 14 residues.

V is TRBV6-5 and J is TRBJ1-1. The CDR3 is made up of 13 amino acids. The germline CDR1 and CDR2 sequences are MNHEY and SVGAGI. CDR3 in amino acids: CASSYKLNTEAFF.

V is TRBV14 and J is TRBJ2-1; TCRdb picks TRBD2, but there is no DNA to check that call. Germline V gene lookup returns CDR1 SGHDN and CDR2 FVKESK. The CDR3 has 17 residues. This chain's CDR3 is CASSQGRTGPWGNEQFF.

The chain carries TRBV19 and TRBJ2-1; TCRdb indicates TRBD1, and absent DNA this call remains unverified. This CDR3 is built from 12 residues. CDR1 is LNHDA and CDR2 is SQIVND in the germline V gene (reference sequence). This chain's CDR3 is CASSQTGTLQFF.

CDR3 region: CASQQDGMNTEAFF. This chain connects TRBV5-1 to TRBJ1-1. CDR1 and CDR2 (germline): SGHRS, YFSETQ. This CDR3 is built from 14 residues.

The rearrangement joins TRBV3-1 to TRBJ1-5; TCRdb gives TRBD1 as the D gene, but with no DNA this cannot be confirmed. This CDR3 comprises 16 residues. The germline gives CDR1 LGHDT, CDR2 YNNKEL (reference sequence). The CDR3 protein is CAANPTGGHGNQPQHF.

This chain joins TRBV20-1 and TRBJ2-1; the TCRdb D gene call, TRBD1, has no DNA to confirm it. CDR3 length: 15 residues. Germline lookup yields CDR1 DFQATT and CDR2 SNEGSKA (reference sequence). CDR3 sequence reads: CSARGRGFSYNEQFF.

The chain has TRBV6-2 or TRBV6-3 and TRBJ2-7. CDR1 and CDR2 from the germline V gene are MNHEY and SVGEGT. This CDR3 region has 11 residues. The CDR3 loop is CASGRTYEQYF.

CDR3 sequence: CSARETGGQDDQPQHF. V gene TRBV20-1 combines with J gene TRBJ1-5; with no DNA, the TCRdb D assignment of TRBD1 cannot be verified. Germline CDR1 and CDR2: DFQATT and SNEGSKA (reference sequence). The CDR3 is 16 amino acids.

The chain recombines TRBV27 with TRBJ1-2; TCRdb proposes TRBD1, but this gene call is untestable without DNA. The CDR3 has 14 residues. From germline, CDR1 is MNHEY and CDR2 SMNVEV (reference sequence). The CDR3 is CASSSYRDNYGYTF.

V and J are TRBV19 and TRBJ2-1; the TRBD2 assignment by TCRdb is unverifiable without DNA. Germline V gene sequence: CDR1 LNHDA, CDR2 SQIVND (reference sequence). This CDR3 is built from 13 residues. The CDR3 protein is CASIGSGGTEQFF.

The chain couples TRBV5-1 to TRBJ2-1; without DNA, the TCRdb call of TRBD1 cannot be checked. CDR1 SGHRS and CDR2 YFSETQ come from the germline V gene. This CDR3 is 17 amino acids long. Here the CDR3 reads CASSLALGDSSYNEQFF.